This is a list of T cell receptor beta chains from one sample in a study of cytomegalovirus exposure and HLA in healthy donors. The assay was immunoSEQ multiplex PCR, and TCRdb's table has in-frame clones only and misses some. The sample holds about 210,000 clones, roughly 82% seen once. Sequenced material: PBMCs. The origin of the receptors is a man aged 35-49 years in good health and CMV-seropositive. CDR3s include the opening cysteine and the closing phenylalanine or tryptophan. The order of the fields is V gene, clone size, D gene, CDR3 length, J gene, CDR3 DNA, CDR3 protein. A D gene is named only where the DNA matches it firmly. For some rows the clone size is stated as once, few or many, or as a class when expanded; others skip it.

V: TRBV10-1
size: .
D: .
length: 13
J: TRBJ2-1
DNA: TGCGCCAGCAGTGGGGCGGGTGACAATGAGCAGTTCTTC
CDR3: CASSGAGDNEQFF

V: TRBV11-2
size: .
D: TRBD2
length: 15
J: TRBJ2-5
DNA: TGTGCCAGCAGCTTAGGGGGGGGAGGGAAAGAGACCCAGTACTTC
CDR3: CASSLGGGGKETQYF

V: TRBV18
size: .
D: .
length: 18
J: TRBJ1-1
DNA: TGTGCCAGCTCCCCTACGCTGGCCGGGGTTGGAGGAGGCACTGAAGCTTTCTTT
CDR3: CASSPTLAGVGGGTEAFF

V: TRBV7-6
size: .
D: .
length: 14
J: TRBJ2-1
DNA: TGTGCCAGCAGCTTAGCGCTAGCTAACAATGAGCAGTTCTTC
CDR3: CASSLALANNEQFF

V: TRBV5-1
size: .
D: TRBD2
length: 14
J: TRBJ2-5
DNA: TGCGCCGGCAGCTTGACCGGGGGGCAAGAGACCCAGTACTTC
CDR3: CAGSLTGGQETQYF

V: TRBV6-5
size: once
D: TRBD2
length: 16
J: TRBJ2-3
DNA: TGTGCCAGCAGTTACTGGGCTAGCGGGCAGTTGGATACGCAGTATTTT
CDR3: CASSYWASGQLDTQYF

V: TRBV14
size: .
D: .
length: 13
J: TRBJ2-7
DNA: TGTGCCAGCAGCGGGAGTACAATCTACGAGCAGTACTTC
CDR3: CASSGSTIYEQYF

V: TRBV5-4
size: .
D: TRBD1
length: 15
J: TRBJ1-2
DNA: TGTGCCAGCAGTCTGGGCGGGACAGGTCCTTATGGCTACACCTTC
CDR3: CASSLGGTGPYGYTF

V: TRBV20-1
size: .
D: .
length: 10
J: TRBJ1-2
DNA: TGCAGTGCTCCTAATCCGTATCACACCTTC
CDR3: CSAPNPYHTF

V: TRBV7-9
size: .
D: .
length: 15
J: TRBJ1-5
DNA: TGTGCCAGCCCTTTTTGGAGACAGGGCAATCAGCCCCAGCATTTT
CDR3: CASPFWRQGNQPQHF

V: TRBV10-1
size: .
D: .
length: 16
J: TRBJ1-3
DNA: TGCGCCAGCAGTGATCCCCGGTCCAACTCTGGAAACACCATATATTTT
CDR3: CASSDPRSNSGNTIYF

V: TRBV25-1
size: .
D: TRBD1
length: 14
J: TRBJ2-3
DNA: TGTGCCTCCCAGGGGGACAGGGGTTTGAATACGCAGTATTTT
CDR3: CASQGDRGLNTQYF

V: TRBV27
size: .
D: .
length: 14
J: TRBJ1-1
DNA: TGTGCCAGCAGTCCCCCCGGGAGGAACACTGAAGCTTTCTTT
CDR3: CASSPPGRNTEAFF

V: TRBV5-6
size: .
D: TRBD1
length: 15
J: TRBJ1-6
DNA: TGTGCCAGCAGCTGGGGCCAGGGGGGTGTTTCACCCCTCCACTTT
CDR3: CASSWGQGGVSPLHF

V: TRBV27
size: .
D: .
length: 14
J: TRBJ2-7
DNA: TGTGCCAGCAGTTTATCGACTTCCTCCTACGAGCAGTACTTC
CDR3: CASSLSTSSYEQYF

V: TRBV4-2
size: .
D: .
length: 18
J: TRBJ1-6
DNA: TGTGCCAGCAGCCCTATTGTTTCAGGGTATTCCTATAATTCACCCCTCCACTTT
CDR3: CASSPIVSGYSYNSPLHF

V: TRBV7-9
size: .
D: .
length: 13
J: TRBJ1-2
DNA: TGTGCCAGCAGCTTAGGGGGGACATTTGGCTACACCTTC
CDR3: CASSLGGTFGYTF

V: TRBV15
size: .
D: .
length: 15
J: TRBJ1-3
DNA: TGTGCCACCAGCAGAGGACTGAGCTCTGGAAACACCATATATTTT
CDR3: CATSRGLSSGNTIYF

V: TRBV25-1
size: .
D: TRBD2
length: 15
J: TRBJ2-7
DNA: TGTGCCAGCAACGGGGTGGCGGGAGGGGTCTACGAGCAGTACTTC
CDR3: CASNGVAGGVYEQYF

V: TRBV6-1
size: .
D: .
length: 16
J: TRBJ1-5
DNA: TGTGCCAGCAGTGGGCCTGGAGGGGCGAGGGATCAGCCCCAGCATTTT
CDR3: CASSGPGGARDQPQHF